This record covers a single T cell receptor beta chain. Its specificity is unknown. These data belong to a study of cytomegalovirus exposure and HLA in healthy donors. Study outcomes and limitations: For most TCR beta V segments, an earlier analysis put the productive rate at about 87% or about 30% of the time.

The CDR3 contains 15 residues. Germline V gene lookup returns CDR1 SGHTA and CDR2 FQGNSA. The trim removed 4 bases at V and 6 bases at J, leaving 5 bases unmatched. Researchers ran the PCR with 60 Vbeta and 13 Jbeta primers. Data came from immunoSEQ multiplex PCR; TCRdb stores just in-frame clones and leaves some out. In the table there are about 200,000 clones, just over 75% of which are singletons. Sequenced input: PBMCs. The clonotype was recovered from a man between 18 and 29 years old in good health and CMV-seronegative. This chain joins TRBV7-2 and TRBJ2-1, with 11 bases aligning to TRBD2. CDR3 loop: CASSSFSGRANEQFF. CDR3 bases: TGTGCCAGCAGCTCCTTTAGCGGGAGGGCCAATGAGCAGTTCTTC.